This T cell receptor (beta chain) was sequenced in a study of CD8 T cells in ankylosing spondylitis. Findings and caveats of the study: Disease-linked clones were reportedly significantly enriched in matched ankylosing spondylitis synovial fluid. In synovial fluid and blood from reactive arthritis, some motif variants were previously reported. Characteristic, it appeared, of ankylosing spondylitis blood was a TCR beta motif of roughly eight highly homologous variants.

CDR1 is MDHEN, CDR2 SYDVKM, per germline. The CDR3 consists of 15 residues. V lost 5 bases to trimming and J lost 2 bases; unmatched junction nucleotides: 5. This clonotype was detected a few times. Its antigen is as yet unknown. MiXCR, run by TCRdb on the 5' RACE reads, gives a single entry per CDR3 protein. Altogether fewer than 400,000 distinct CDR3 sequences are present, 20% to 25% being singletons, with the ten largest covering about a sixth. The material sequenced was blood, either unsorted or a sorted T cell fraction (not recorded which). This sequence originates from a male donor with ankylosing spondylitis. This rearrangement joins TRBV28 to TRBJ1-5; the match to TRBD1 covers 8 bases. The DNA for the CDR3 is TGTGCCAGCAGTGAACCGGGACAGGGCAATCAGCCCCAGCATTTT. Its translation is CASSEPGQGNQPQHF.